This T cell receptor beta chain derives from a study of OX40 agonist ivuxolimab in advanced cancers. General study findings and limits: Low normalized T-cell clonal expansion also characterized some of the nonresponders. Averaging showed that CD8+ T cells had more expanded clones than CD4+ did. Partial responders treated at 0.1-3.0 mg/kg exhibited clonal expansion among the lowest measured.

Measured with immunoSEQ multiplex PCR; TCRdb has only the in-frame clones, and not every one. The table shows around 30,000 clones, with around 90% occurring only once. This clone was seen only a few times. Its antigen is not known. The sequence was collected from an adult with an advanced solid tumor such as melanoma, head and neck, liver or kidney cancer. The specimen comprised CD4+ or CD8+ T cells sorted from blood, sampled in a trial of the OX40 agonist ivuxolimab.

The CDR3 protein is CASSILEAGQPQHF. The CDR3 DNA sequence: TGTGCCAGTAGTATTTTAGAGGCGGGTCAGCCCCAGCATTTT. This rearrangement joins TRBV19 to TRBJ1-5, with D unclear. The CDR3 spans 14 residues. Trimming removed 3 bases from V and 6 bases from J, with 12 bases in between. Germline CDR1 is LNHDA and CDR2 is SQIVND (reference sequence).